This TCR beta chain was identified during a study of cytomegalovirus exposure and HLA in healthy donors. Study-wide background: Drawn from HLA-typed donors, 80 million to 95 million unique TCRs were held in an early data release.

Findings and limits, study-wide: In a later analysis, 16,951 TCR beta sequences were associated with HLA alleles at 0.05 false discovery rate.

The CDR3 has 15 amino acids. With V trimmed by 4 bases and J by 0 bases, 2 bases remained unmatched. Germline assignment: CDR1 KGHSH and CDR2 LQKENI. The study ran its PCR with 60 Vbeta and 13 Jbeta primers. Generated by immunoSEQ multiplex PCR, the TCRdb table keeps only in-frame clones and is missing some. The sample lists some 150,000 clones, 63% occurring once. On this clone itself: Its antigen is currently unknown.

The TCR originated in a woman in her sixties in good health and CMV-seropositive. This rearrangement joins TRBV18 to TRBJ2-1, with 8 bases aligning to TRBD2. The specimen was PBMCs. The CDR3, as DNA: TGTGCCAGCTCACAAAGCGGGAGCTCCTACAATGAGCAGTTCTTC. Translation: CASSQSGSSYNEQFF.